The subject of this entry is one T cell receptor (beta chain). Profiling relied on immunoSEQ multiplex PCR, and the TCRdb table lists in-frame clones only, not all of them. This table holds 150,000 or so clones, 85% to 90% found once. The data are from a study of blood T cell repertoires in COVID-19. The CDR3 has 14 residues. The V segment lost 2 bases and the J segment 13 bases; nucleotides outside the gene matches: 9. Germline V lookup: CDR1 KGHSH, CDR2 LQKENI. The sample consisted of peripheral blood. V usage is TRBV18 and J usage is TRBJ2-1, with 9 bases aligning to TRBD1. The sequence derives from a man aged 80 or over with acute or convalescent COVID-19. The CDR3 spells CASSPERTGVEQFF. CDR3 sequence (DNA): TGTGCCAGCTCACCAGAACGGACAGGGGTTGAACAGTTCTTC.